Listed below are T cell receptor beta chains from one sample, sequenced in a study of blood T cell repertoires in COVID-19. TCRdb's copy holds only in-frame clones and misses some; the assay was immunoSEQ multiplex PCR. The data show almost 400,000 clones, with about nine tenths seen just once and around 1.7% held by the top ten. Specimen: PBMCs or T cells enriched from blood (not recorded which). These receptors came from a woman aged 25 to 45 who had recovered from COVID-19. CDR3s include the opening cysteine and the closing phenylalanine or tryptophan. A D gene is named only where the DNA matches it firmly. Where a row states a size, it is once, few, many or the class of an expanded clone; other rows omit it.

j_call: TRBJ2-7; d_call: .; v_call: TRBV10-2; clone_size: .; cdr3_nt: TGCGCCACCTCAGGAGGGGGCCCGAGGGCCTACGAGCAGTACTTC; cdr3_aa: CATSGGGPRAYEQYF
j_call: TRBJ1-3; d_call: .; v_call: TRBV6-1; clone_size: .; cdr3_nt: TGTGCCAGCAGTGAATTAGGGGTAGTAGGAAACACCATATATTTT; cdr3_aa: CASSELGVVGNTIYF
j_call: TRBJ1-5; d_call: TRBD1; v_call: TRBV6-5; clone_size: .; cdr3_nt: TGTGCCAGCACCCGCCGACAGGGGGCCGATCAGCCCCAGCATTTT; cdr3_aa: CASTRRQGADQPQHF
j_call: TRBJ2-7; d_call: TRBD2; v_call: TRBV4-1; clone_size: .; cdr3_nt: TGCGCCAGCAGCCCGCTTACTACTAGCGGGGGCTACGAGCAGTACTTC; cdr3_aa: CASSPLTTSGGYEQYF
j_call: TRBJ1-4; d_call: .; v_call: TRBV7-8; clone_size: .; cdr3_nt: TGTGCCAGCAGCTTAGAGAGCAGGGCGTGGTTGACCGGTGAAAAACTGTTTTTT; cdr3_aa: CASSLESRAWLTGEKLFF
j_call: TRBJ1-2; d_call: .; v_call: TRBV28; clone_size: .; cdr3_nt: TGTGCCAGCAGCTCGGGGATTTATGGCTACACCTTC; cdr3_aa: CASSSGIYGYTF
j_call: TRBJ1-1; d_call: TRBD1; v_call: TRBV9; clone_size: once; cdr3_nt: TGTGCCAGCACTCCCCGGCAGGGGGATGTGAACACTGAAGCTTTCTTT; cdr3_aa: CASTPRQGDVNTEAFF
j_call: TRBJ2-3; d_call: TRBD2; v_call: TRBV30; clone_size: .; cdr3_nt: TGTGCCTGGAGACCCTGGCTAGCGGGGACTCATACGCAGTATTTT; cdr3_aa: CAWRPWLAGTHTQYF
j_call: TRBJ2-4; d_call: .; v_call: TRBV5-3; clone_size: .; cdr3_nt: TGTGCCAGAAGCTTGGCCGGCGGCAGCCAAGCCAAAAACATTCAGTACTTC; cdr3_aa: CARSLAGGSQAKNIQYF
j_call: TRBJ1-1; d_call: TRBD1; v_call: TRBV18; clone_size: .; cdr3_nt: TGTGCCAGCTCACCACCGACAGGGTGGCCTGAAGCTTTCTTT; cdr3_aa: CASSPPTGWPEAFF
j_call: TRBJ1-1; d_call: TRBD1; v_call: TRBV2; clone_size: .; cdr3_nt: TGTGCCAGCAGCGGATTACAGGGGGCATTGTTGAACACTGAAGCTTTCTTT; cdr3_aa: CASSGLQGALLNTEAFF
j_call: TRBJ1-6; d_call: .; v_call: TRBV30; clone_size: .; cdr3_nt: TGTGCCTGGAGTGTAAAAGGGGCCTATAATTCACCCCTCCACTTT; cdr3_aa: CAWSVKGAYNSPLHF
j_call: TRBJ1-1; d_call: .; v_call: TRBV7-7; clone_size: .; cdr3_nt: TGTGCCAGCAGCCCTCTGGTGGCGGGAAACACTGAAGCTTTCTTT; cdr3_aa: CASSPLVAGNTEAFF
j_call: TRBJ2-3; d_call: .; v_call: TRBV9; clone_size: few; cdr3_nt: TGTGCCAGCAGCCCCCGGACTGGGGATACGCAGTATTTT; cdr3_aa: CASSPRTGDTQYF
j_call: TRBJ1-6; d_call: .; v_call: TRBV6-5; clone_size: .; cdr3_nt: TGTGCCAGCAGTTTGGGAAGGGTCCCGAGGGATTCACCCCTCCACTTT; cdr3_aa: CASSLGRVPRDSPLHF
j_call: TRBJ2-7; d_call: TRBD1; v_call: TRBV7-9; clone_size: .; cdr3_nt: TGTGCCAGCAGCTTAGTCGGGACAGAGACCTACGAGCAGTACTTC; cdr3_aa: CASSLVGTETYEQYF
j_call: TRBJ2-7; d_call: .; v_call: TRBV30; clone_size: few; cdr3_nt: TGTGCCTGGAGTGTGGGGGGAGAGGACGAGCAGTACTTC; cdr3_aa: CAWSVGGEDEQYF
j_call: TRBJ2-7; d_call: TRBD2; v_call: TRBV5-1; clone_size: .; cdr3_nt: TGCGCCAGCAGCTTGGCTAGCGGGAGCTGGTCCTACGAGCAGTACTTC; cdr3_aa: CASSLASGSWSYEQYF
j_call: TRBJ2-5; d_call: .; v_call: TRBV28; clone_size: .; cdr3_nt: TGTGCCAGCAGTTTACGCTTCAGGGAGGAAGAGACCCAGTACTTC; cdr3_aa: CASSLRFREEETQYF
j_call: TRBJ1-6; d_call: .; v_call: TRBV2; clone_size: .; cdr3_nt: TGTGCCAGCATTGGGCTCCATAGTTCACCCCTCCACTTT; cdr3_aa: CASIGLHSSPLHF
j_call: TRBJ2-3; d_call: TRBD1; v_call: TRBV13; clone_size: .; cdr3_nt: TGTGCCAGCAGCTTAGCCTTGACAGGGACGAACCCAGATACGCAGTATTTT; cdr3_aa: CASSLALTGTNPDTQYF
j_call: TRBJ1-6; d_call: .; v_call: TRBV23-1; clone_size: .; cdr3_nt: TGCGCCAGCAGTCAATCTGCGAACTGGGGGGAATATAATTCACCCCTCCACTTT; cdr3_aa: CASSQSANWGEYNSPLHF
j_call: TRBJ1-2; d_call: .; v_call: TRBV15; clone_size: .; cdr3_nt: TGTGCCACCAGCAGAGATCGGGGGGACCCGAACTTC; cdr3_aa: CATSRDRGDPNF
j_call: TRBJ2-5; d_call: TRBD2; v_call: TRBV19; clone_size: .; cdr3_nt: TGTGCCAGTAGTACTAGCGGGAGTGAGACCCAGTACTTC; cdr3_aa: CASSTSGSETQYF
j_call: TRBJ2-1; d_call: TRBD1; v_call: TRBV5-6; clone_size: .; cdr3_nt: TGTGCCAGCAGCTTGACGGGACAGTACAATGAGCAGTTCTTC; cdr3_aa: CASSLTGQYNEQFF
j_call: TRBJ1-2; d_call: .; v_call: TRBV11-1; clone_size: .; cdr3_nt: TGTGCCAGCAGCTTCCGGGACACAAGGGGCTACACCTTC; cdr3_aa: CASSFRDTRGYTF
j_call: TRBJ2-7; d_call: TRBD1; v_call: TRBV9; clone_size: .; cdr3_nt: TGTGCCAGCAGCGCAGCCGGGACAGCAGACTACGAGCAGTACTTC; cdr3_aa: CASSAAGTADYEQYF
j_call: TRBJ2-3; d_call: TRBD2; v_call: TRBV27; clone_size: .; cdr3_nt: TGTGCCAGCAGAATAAACGCGGGAGTACCAGATACGCAGTATTTT; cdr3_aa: CASRINAGVPDTQYF
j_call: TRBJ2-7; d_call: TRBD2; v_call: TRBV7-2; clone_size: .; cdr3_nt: TGTGCCAGCAGCTTGGTCTTTGGGTGGGAGGGCGAGCAGTACTTC; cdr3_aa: CASSLVFGWEGEQYF
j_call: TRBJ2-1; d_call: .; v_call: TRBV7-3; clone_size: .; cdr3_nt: TGTGCCAGCAGCCTTAGCGCCACTTACTCCTACAATGAGCAGTTCTTC; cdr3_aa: CASSLSATYSYNEQFF
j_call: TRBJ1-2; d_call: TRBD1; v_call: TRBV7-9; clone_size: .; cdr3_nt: TGTGCCAGCAGCTTCAAGGGGGCGCAAGGCTACACCTTC; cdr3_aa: CASSFKGAQGYTF
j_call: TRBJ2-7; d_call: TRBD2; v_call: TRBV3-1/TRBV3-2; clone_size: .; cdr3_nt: TGTGCCAGCAGCCGCTGGGAGGGCGACGACGAGCAGTACTTC; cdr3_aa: CASSRWEGDDEQYF
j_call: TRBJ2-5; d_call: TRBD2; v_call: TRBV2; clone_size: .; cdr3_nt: TGTGCCAGCACGTGGACTAGCGTTGAAGAGACCCAGTACTTC; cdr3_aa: CASTWTSVEETQYF
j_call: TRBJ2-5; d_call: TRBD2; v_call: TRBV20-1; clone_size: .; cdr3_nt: TGCAGTGCTAGTTCAACTAGCGGCACCCAAGAGACCCAGTACTTC; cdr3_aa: CSASSTSGTQETQYF
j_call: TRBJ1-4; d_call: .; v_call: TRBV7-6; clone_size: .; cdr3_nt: TGTGCCAGCAGCTTAGCGCAGGGGGAAAAACTGTTTTTT; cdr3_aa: CASSLAQGEKLFF